Following are 5 T cell receptor beta chains from one sample sequenced in a study of T cell clonality in common variable immunodeficiency. The data were produced by immunoSEQ multiplex PCR, yet TCRdb's version contains in-frame clones alone and is incomplete. The table lists tens of thousands of clones, with no singletons. The sample comprised peripheral blood mononuclear cells. These receptors were collected from a person aged 18 to 70 in good health.

Ten or more counts support this clone. The CDR3 end lies 3 residues beyond the end of the read and is filled in from the germline J gene. The chain couples TRBV19 to TRBJ2-3, with 9 positions matching TRBD2. The length of the CDR3 is 13 residues. V gave up 6 bases and J gave up 6 bases; unmatched junction bases: 4. The V gene's germline CDR1 is LNHDA and CDR2 SQIVND (reference sequence). CDR3 bases read: TGTGCCAGTAGATCTAGCGGGGAGGATACG. Amino acid sequence: CASRSSGEDT. The entire CDR3 protein reads CASRSSGEDTQYF.

This clone was counted ten times or more. Read coverage stops 3 residues before the CDR3 terminus; the germline J gene supplies the remainder. This chain joins TRBV30 and TRBJ2-3; 12 bases line up with TRBD1. Germline-derived CDR1 and CDR2 are GTSNPN and SVGIG (reference sequence). The CDR3 contains 15 residues. After removal of 5 bases from V and 2 bases from J, the junction contained 5 bases not matched to a gene. This CDR3 reads CAWGGQGAPTDTQYF. Incomplete CDR3 DNA: TGTGCCTGGGGGGGACAGGGGGCCCCCACAGATACG.

Points on this clone: The read ends 3 residues early relative to the CDR3; the germline J gene fills the gap. The chain combines TRBV7-8 with TRBJ2-7, with 8 bases lining up with TRBD2. The CDR3 consists of 15 residues. Germline V gives CDR1 SGHVS, CDR2 FQNEAQ. The ends lost 5 bases at V and 4 bases at J; junction bases unmatched: 10. The part of the CDR3 DNA that was read is TGTGCCAGCAGCGATACTAGCGGAGCACAGTACGAG. Translated, it gives CASSDTSGAQYE. From start to end, the CDR3 is CASSDTSGAQYEQYF.

This clone has a count of ten or more. The CDR3 extends 3 residues past the end of the read, so its final part is completed from the germline J gene. The genes are TRBV2 and TRBJ2-2; maybe TRBD2 (6 bases). This CDR3 contains 16 residues. Trimming shortened V by 7 bases and J by 0 bases, and 15 bases separated the two germline ends. Germline V gene sequence: CDR1 SNHLY, CDR2 FYNNEI. The sequenced part of the CDR3 DNA is TGTGCCAGCACCTATAGCGGTTTCGCGAACACCGGGGAG. It codes for CASTYSGFANTGE. The whole CDR3 sequence reads CASTYSGFANTGELFF.

With regard to this clone: The read falls 3 residues short of the CDR3 end, and the missing part is taken from the germline J gene. The same CDR3 can be traced to other DNA sequences in this sample. The chain is built from TRBV20-1 and TRBJ2-3; 8 nucleotides agree with TRBD1. Germline values: CDR1 DFQATT, CDR2 SNEGSKA (reference sequence). The CDR3 is 17 residues long. The chain's CDR3 is CSAVGTGSSYRTDTQYF. The sequenced CDR3 bases are TGCAGCGCCGTCGGGACAGGATCATCTTACCGCACAGATACG.